The present T cell receptor (beta chain) was sequenced within a study of cytomegalovirus exposure and HLA in healthy donors. The study's findings and limits: The study listed roughly 160 cytomegalovirus-associated TCR beta chains. Subsequent analysis of the approximately 120 validation repertoires found a tendency for first-cohort TCR clusters to co-occur.

The CDR3 has 14 amino acids. Germline V CDR1 and CDR2: SEHNR, FQNEAQ (reference sequence). V shed 5 bases and J 4 bases; nucleotides not matched to a gene: 6. About this clone: The target antigen is unknown.

Generated by immunoSEQ multiplex PCR, the TCRdb table keeps only in-frame clones and is missing some. This sample has 150,000 to 200,000 clones, with about 81% found just once. The chain uses TRBV7-9 and TRBJ2-3, with 7 bases matching TRBD1. The receptor was derived from a woman aged 25-40 years in good health and CMV-seronegative. Sequencing input: PBMCs. The CDR3 DNA reads as TGTGCCAGCAGCCCTGACAGGGCCGCAGATACGCAGTATTTT. The encoded protein is CASSPDRAADTQYF.